This T cell receptor beta chain was captured in a study of radiotherapy plus CTLA-4 blockade in lung cancer. A single count supports this clone. CDR1 SQVTM and CDR2 ANQGSEA come from the germline V gene. V was shortened by 6 bases and J by 0 bases, with 12 bases between the two germline ends. The CDR3 is made up of 14 amino acids. The assay was immunoSEQ multiplex PCR, and TCRdb's table has in-frame clones only and misses some. The table has tens of thousands of clones, 70% to 90% seen once. This sequence originates from a human donor with non-small cell lung cancer that progressed on radiotherapy plus ipilimumab. The rearrangement joins TRBV29-1 to TRBJ2-1; D might be TRBD1 or TRBD2, each matching 5 bases. Specimen: peripheral blood, collected from a patient treated with radiotherapy plus ipilimumab. The CDR3 is CSVIGASSYNEQFF. As DNA, the CDR3 is TGCAGCGTGATCGGGGCTAGCTCCTACAATGAGCAGTTCTTC.